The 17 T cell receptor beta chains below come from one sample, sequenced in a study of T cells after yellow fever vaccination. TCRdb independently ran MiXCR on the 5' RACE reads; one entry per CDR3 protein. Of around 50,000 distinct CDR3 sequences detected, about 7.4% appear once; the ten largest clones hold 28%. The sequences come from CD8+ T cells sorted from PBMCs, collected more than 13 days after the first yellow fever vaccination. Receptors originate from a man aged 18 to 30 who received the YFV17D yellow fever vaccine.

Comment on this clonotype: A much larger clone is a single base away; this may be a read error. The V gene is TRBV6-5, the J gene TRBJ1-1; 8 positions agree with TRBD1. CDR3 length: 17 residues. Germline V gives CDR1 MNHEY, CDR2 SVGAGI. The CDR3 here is CATSYGILGGQDGGAFF. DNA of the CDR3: TGTGCCACCAGTTATGGGATCCTGGGGGGACAGGACGGAGGAGCTTTCTTT.

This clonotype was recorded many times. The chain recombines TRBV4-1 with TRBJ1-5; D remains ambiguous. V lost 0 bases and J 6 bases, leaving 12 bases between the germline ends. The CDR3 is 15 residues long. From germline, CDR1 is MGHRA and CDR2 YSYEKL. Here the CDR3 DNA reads TGCGCCAGCAGCCAAGATAGGTCGGGCGGTCAGCCCCAGCATTTT. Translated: CASSQDRSGGQPQHF.

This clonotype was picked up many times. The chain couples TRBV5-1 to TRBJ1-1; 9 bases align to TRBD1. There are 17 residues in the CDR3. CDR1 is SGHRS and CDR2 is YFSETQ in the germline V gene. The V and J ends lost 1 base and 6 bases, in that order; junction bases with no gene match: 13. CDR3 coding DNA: TGCGCCAGCAGCTTGACGTGGCGGGACAGGGTAGGGGCTGAAGCTTTCTTT. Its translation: CASSLTWRDRVGAEAFF.

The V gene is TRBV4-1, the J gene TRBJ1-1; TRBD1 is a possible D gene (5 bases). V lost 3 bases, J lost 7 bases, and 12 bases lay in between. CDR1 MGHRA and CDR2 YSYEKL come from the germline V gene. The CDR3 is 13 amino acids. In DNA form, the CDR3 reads TGCGCCAGCAGCCATAGGGGTTCCTATGAAGCTTTCTTT. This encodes CASSHRGSYEAFF.

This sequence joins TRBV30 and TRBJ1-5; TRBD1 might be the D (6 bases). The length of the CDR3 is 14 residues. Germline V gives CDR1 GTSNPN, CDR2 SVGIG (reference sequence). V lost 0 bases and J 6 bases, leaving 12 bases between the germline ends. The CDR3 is CAWSVGGATQPQHF. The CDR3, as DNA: TGTGCCTGGAGTGTTGGGGGGGCTACTCAGCCCCAGCATTTT.

CDR3: CASSVQDRETDTQYF. The CDR3 coding sequence is TGTGCCAGCAGCGTGCAGGACAGGGAAACAGATACGCAGTATTTT. The chain uses TRBV7-2 and TRBJ2-3; 8 bases are shared with TRBD1. This CDR3 comprises 15 residues. The V segment lost 5 bases and the J segment 3 bases; nucleotides outside the gene matches: 7. Germline values: CDR1 SGHTA, CDR2 FQGNSA.

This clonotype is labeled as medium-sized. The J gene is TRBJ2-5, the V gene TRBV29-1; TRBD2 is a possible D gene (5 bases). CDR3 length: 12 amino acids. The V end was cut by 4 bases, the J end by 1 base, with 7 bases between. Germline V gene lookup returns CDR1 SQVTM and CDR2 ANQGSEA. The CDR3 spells CSVGRSQETQYF. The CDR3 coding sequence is TGCAGCGTTGGGAGGAGCCAAGAGACCCAGTACTTC.

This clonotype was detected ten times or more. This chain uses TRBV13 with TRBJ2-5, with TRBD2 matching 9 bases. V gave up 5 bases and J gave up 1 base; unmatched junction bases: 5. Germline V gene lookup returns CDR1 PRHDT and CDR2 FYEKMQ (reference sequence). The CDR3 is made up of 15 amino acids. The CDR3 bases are TGTGCCAGCAGCCTAGCGGGGCGGACCCAAGAGACCCAGTACTTC. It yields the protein CASSLAGRTQETQYF. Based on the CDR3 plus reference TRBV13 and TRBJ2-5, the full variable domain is AAGVIQSPRHLIKEKRETATLKCYPIPRHDTVYWYQQGPGQDPQFLISFYEKMQSDKGSIPDRFSAQQFSDYHSELNMSSLELGDSALYFCASSLAGRTQETQYFGPGTRLLVL.

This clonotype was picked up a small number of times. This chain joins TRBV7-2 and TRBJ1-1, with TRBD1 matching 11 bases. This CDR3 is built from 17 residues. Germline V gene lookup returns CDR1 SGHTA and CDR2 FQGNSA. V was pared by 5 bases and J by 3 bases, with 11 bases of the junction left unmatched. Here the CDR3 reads CASSHRDRGWRDTEAFF. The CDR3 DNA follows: TGTGCCAGCAGCCACCGGGACAGGGGGTGGAGGGACACTGAAGCTTTCTTT.

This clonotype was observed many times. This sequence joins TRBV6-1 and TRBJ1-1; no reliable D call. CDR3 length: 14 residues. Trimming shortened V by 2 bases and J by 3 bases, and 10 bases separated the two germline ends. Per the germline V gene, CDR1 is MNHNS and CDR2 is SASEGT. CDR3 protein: CASSETHIYTEAFF. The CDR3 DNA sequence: TGTGCCAGCAGTGAAACACATATTTACACTGAAGCTTTCTTT.

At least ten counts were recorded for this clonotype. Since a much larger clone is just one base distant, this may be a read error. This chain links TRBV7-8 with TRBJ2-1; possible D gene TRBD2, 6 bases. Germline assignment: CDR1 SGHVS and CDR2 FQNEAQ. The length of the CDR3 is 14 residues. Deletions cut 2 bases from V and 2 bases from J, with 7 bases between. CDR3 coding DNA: TGTGCCAGCAGCTTACGGGGGACCTACAATGAGCAGTTCTTC. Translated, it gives CASSLRGTYNEQFF.

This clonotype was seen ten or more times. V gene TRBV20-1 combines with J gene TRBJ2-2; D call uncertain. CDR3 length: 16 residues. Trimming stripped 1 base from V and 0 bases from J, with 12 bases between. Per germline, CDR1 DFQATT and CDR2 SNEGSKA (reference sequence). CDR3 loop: CSARGNTRSNTGELFF. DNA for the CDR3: TGCAGTGCTAGAGGAAATACTCGGTCGAACACCGGGGAGCTGTTTTTT.

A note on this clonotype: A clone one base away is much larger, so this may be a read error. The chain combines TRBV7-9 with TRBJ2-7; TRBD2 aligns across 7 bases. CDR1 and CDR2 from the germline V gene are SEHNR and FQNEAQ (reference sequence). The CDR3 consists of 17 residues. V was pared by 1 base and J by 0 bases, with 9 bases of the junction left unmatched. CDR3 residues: CASSLGGAGLGSYEQYF. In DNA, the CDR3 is TGTGCCAGCAGCTTAGGGGGCGCTGGACTAGGCTCCTACGAGCAGTACTTC.

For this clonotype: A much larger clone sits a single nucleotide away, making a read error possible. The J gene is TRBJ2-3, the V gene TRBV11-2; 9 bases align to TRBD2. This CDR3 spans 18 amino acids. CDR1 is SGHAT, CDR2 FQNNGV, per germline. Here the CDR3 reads CASSLVQLAGLWTDTQCF. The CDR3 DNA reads TGTGCCAGCAGCTTAGTCCAGCTAGCGGGGCTGTGGACAGATACGCAGTGTTTT.

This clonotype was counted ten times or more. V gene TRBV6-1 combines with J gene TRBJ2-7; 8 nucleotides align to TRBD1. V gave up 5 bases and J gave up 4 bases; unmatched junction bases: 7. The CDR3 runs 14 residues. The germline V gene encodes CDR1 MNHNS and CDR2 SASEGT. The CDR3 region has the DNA TGTGCCAGCAGTATCCGACAGGGGACTTACGAGCAGTACGTC. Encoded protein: CASSIRQGTYEQYV.

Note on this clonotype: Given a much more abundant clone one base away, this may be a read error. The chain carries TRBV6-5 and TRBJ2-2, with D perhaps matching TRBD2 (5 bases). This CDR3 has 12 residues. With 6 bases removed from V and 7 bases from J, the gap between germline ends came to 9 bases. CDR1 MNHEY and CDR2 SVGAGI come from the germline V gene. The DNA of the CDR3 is TGTGCCAGCAGCGGAGAGGGCGGGGAGCTGTTTTTT. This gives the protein CASSGEGGELFF.

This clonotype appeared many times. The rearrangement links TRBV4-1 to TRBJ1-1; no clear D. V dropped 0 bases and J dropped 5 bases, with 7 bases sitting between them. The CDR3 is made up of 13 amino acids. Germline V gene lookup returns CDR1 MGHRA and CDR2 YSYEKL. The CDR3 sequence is CASSQDGGTEAFF. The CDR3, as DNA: TGCGCCAGCAGCCAAGACGGTGGGACTGAAGCTTTCTTT.